This T cell receptor (beta chain) originates from a study of quantifying T cell responses using KT2 cells. About the research overall: Reverse transcription used primers in the TCR alpha and beta constant regions.

The cDNA 3' end received a ligated oligonucleotide with a UMI. The first PCR ran 4 to 5 cycles with an equimolar RC1.1 and RC1.2 beta primer mix. TCRdb re-called the UMI-ligation and nested PCR reads with MiXCR, one entry per CDR3 protein. Of 25,000 to 35,000 distinct CDR3 sequences in the sample, roughly 8% are singletons; the top ten hold less than 20%. Germline V gives CDR1 SGHRS, CDR2 YFSETQ. The CDR3 length is 12 residues. Trimming cost V 4 bases and J 13 bases; bases outside gene matches: 8. Only a few counts were recorded for this clonotype. This receptor was obtained from a human donor. J is TRBJ2-1 and V is TRBV5-1; 7 bases map to TRBD1. The specimen sequenced was PBMCs spiked with cells of the T cell clone KT2. CDR3 sequence (DNA): TGCGCCAGCAGCCGCGGACAGGTAGATCAGTTCTTC. This encodes CASSRGQVDQFF.